This T cell receptor (beta chain) emerged from a study of shared clonotypes between healthy human individuals. Study results and limitations: Some clonotypes were shared by all four sorted-subset donors, while others were not shared. The non-shared ones had lower generation probabilities than the shared ones.

Profiling relied on immunoSEQ multiplex PCR, and the TCRdb table lists in-frame clones only, not all of them. The data hold more than 2 million clones, with 90% to 96% observed a single time. Germline assignment: CDR1 KGHSH and CDR2 LQKENI. This CDR3 is 13 amino acids long. Note on this clone: No antigen is known for it. A read error may account for a junction end that differs from germline. At the DNA level, this CDR3 is encoded by other sequences in the same sample as well.

This receptor was identified in a man between 18 and 29 years old in good health. The sample consisted of naive CD4+ T cells sorted from blood. The subset was: CD45RA+ positively selected. The V and J genes are TRBV18 and TRBJ1-1; D not certain. CDR3 bases: TGTGCCAGCTCCCCACAGATGAACACTGAAGCTTTCTTT. Its translation is CASSPQMNTEAFF.